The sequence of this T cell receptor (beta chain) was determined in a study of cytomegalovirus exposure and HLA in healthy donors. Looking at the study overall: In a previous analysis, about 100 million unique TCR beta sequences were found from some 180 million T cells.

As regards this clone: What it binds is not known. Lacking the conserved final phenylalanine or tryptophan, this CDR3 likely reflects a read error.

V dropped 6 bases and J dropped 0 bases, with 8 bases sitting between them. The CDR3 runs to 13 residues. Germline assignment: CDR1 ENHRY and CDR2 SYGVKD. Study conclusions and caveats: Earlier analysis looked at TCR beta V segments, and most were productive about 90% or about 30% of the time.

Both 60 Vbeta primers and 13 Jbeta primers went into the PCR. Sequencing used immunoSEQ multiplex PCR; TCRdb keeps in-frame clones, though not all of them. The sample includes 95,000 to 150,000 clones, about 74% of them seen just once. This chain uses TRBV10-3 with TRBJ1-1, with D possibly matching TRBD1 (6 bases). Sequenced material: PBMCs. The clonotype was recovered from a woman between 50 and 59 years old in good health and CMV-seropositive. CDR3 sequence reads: CAIRRGMNTEAFL. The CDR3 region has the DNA TGTGCCATCAGAAGGGGGATGAACACTGAAGCTTTCCTT.